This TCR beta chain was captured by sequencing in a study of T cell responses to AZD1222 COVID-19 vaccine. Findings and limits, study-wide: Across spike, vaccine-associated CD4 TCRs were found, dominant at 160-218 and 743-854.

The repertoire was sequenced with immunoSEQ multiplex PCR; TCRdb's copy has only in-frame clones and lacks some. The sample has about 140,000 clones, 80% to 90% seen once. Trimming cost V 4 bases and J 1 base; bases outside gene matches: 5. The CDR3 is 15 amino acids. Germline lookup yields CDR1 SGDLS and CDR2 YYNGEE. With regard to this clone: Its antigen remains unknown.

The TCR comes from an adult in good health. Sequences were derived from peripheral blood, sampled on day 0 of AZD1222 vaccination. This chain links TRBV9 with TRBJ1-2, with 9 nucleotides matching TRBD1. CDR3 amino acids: CASSTRQGGNYGYTF. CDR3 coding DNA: TGTGCCAGCAGCACCCGACAGGGGGGTAACTATGGCTACACCTTC.